These 27 T cell receptor beta chains share one sample of origin, sequenced in a study of T cell repertoires in cytomegalovirus infection. TCRdb re-called the reads through MiXCR, storing one row per CDR3 protein. The data contain under 300,000 distinct CDR3 sequences, 15% to 20% of them seen just once; the ten biggest clones take up approximately 44%. The specimen was CD8+ T cells from PBMCs. The source of these receptors is a human donor in good health (CMV status not recorded). Some clones in this sample may be carry-over from other donors' samples.

This clonotype was recorded many times. The rearrangement joins TRBV6-1 to TRBJ2-3; possible D gene TRBD2, 6 bases. V lost 6 bases, J lost 1 base, and 14 bases lay in between. The germline V gene has CDR1 MNHNS and CDR2 SASEGT. CDR3 length equals 15 residues. This chain's CDR3 is CASSPGRLGTDTQYF. The CDR3 nucleotides are TGTGCCAGCAGCCCAGGGAGGTTGGGCACAGATACGCAGTATTTT.

V usage is TRBV6-6 and J usage is TRBJ2-1; 8 bases map to TRBD2. The germline V gene has CDR1 MNHNY and CDR2 SVGAGI (reference sequence). CDR3 length: 15 residues. The V gene end was trimmed by 8 bases and the J gene end by 8 bases; junction bases not matched to a gene: 14. CDR3 in DNA: TGTGCCAGCTCCGGGAGGGTTTTACTTGCGGATGAGCAGTTCTTC. Translation gives CASSGRVLLADEQFF.

This chain's CDR3 is CASSQGQGGNQPQHF. As DNA, the CDR3 is TGTGCCAGCAGCCAAGGGCAGGGTGGCAATCAGCCCCAGCATTTT. The V gene is TRBV14, the J gene TRBJ1-5; maybe TRBD1 (5 bases). This CDR3 is built from 15 residues. Germline V gene data show CDR1 as SGHDN and CDR2 as FVKESK. The V end lost 1 base, the J end lost 2 bases, and 9 bases lay between the germline ends.

This clonotype was counted at least ten times. This chain joins TRBV7-2 and TRBJ2-5; D not certain. Looked up from germline, CDR1 is SGHTA and CDR2 is FQGNSA. CDR3 size: 13 residues. V was trimmed by 1 base and J by 7 bases, leaving 10 bases between them. The DNA of the CDR3 is TGTGCCAGCAGCTTAGTCCCGTCCCGGACCCAGTACTTC. It yields the protein CASSLVPSRTQYF.

This clonotype was seen a few times. The rearrangement uses TRBV11-2 and TRBJ2-7; TRBD1 is a possible D gene (6 bases). Per the germline V gene, CDR1 is SGHAT and CDR2 is FQNNGV. This CDR3 has 15 residues. Trimming took 2 bases from V and 6 from J, leaving 17 bases between them. The CDR3 nucleotides are TGTGCCAGCAGCTTACGGTCGATGAACAGGGTCGAGCAGTACTTC. Translating gives CASSLRSMNRVEQYF.

The chain carries TRBV4-1 and TRBJ1-1; 7 bases align to TRBD1. In germline, CDR1 is MGHRA, CDR2 YSYEKL. Trimming cost V 3 bases and J 3 bases; bases outside gene matches: 10. CDR3 length equals 16 residues. The CDR3 loop reads CASSQGTGRGDTEAFF. In DNA form, the CDR3 reads TGCGCCAGCAGCCAGGGAACGGGCAGGGGGGACACTGAAGCTTTCTTT.

J is TRBJ2-2 and V is TRBV12-3 or TRBV12-4; tentative D call: TRBD2 (6 bases). The CDR3 spans 15 residues. Between the trimmed V and J ends, which lost 8 bases and 6 bases, there was a span of 19 bases. This chain's CDR3 is CASGGTVYASGELFF. DNA for the CDR3: TGTGCCAGCGGCGGGACGGTTTATGCCTCCGGGGAGCTGTTTTTT.

This clonotype was found many times. J is TRBJ2-5 and V is TRBV6-6; D unresolved. This CDR3 comprises 14 residues. The ends were cut back, 0 bases at V and 3 bases at J, with 8 bases in the middle. The germline V gene has CDR1 MNHNY and CDR2 SVGAGI (reference sequence). CDR3 sequence (DNA): TGTGCCAGCAGTTACTCTCTGCAGGAAGAGACCCAGTACTTC. The encoded protein is CASSYSLQEETQYF.

This clonotype was counted many times. The J gene is TRBJ1-5, the V gene TRBV7-6; 7 bases are shared with TRBD1. The CDR3 consists of 20 residues. CDR1 is SGHVS, CDR2 FNYEAQ, per germline. V lost 1 base and J lost 5; bases outside the gene matches: 20. CDR3: CASSLVAAEDRRVVDQPQHF. CDR3 coding DNA: TGTGCCAGCAGCTTAGTCGCAGCCGAGGACAGGCGTGTCGTTGATCAGCCCCAGCATTTT.

The J gene is TRBJ1-1, the V gene TRBV28; 7 nucleotides match TRBD1. CDR3 size: 12 residues. V lost 8 bases, J lost 5 bases, and 5 bases stayed unmatched. Germline V CDR1 and CDR2: MDHEN, SYDVKM. CDR3 sequence: CASHHRGTEAFF. DNA for the CDR3: TGTGCCAGCCACCACAGGGGTACTGAAGCTTTCTTT.

The chain uses TRBV20-1 and TRBJ1-1, with 7 bases identical to TRBD1. J was trimmed by 1 base and V by 6 bases; bases with no gene match: 8. The CDR3 covers 14 residues. Germline CDR1 is DFQATT and CDR2 is SNEGSKA (reference sequence). CDR3 bases: TGCAGTGCCCCCCGACAGGGTGGGAACACTGAAGCTTTCTTT. This gives the protein CSAPRQGGNTEAFF.

This rearrangement joins TRBV27 to TRBJ1-5, with D hard to call. V was cut by 5 bases and J by 7 bases, with 18 bases left in between. The CDR3 extends over 15 amino acids. Looked up from germline, CDR1 is MNHEY and CDR2 is SMNVEV (reference sequence). CDR3 amino acids: CASSVAGVLNQPQHF. For the CDR3, the DNA is TGTGCCAGCAGTGTTGCCGGAGTTCTCAACCAGCCCCAGCATTTT.

Comment on this clonotype: The germline gene is not matched at one end of the junction; a read error may be the cause. The V call is TRBV7-1, the J call TRBJ1-4; D ambiguous. TRBV7-1 falls under the ORF class, with uncertain function. CDR3 length: 16 amino acids. CDR3 protein: CASSRLRTDYNENLFF. DNA for the CDR3: TGTGCCAGCAGCCGATTACGGACGGATTATAATGAAAATCTGTTTTTT.

The chain links TRBV6-6 to TRBJ2-7; perhaps TRBD1 as D (6 bases). With 4 bases removed from V and 4 bases from J, the gap between germline ends came to 20 bases. This CDR3 has 16 residues. Germline CDR1 reads MNHNY; CDR2 reads SVGAGI (reference sequence). This CDR3 is CASSWSLAGENYEQYF. The CDR3 nucleotides read TGTGCCAGCAGTTGGTCCCTTGCAGGGGAGAATTACGAGCAGTACTTC.

This clonotype has at least ten counts. The genes are TRBV25-1 and TRBJ1-1, with no clear D. The CDR3 consists of 16 residues. V dropped 2 bases and J dropped 6 bases, with 19 bases sitting between them. Germline V gene sequence: CDR1 MGHDK, CDR2 SYGVNS. CDR3 region: CASSEGYGEGVAEAFF. The CDR3 DNA reads TGTGCCAGCAGTGAAGGATACGGCGAAGGTGTCGCTGAAGCTTTCTTT.

The rearrangement joins TRBV13 to TRBJ1-5; 7 bases map to TRBD1. The CDR3 consists of 13 residues. Germline loops: CDR1 PRHDT, CDR2 FYEKMQ (reference sequence). The trim removed 4 bases at V and 9 bases at J, leaving 6 bases unmatched. The CDR3 loop reads CASSSDRVGPQHF. The CDR3 nucleotides are TGTGCCAGCAGCTCTGACAGGGTTGGGCCCCAGCATTTT.

The V and J genes are TRBV28 and TRBJ2-3; D not resolved. Trimming pared 5 bases from V and 1 base from J, leaving 7 bases between. The CDR3 spans 13 residues. The V gene's germline CDR1 is MDHEN and CDR2 SYDVKM. CDR3 sequence: CASSQLGTDTQYF. The CDR3 region has the DNA TGTGCCAGCAGTCAGCTAGGCACAGATACGCAGTATTTT.

This rearrangement joins TRBV7-2 to TRBJ2-3; D is perhaps TRBD2 (6 bases). Germline values: CDR1 SGHTA, CDR2 FQGNSA. The V and J ends lost 6 bases and 3 bases respectively, with 13 bases between them. The CDR3 has 14 amino acids. The CDR3 bases are TGTGCCAGCAGTCGGGACTTTTTAACAGATACGCAGTATTTT. It specifies CASSRDFLTDTQYF.

The chain uses TRBV4-3 and TRBJ1-2; no clear D. The CDR3 runs to 16 residues. V was shortened by 4 bases and J by 8 bases, with 23 bases between the two germline ends. Germline V gene data show CDR1 as LGHNA and CDR2 as YSLEER. DNA of the CDR3: TGCGCCAGCAGCCCCGGTCGAATTGGACCGGGTGAAGGCTACACCTTC. Residues: CASSPGRIGPGEGYTF.

This clonotype has just a few counts. The J gene is TRBJ2-7, the V gene TRBV7-9, with D perhaps TRBD1 or TRBD2 (5 bases each). Germline-derived CDR1 and CDR2 are SEHNR and FQNEAQ (reference sequence). This CDR3 region has 15 residues. V lost 3 bases and J 2 bases, leaving 14 bases between the germline ends. The CDR3 sequence is CASSLGVAYPYEQYF. In DNA, the CDR3 is TGTGCCAGCAGCTTGGGGGTAGCGTACCCCTACGAGCAGTACTTC.

V is TRBV6-8 and J is TRBJ2-1, with TRBD2 matching 11 bases. Germline V lookup: CDR1 MNHGY, CDR2 SAAAGT. The CDR3 consists of 14 residues. J lost 5 bases, V lost 5 bases, and 2 bases had no gene match. The CDR3 sequence: CASSAGLADNEQFF. CDR3 nucleotides: TGTGCCAGCAGTGCGGGACTAGCGGACAATGAGCAGTTCTTC.

This clonotype was found many times. The chain couples TRBV4-1 to TRBJ2-1, with 15 bases aligning to TRBD2. CDR1 and CDR2 from the germline V gene are MGHRA and YSYEKL. The junction had 7 bases not matched to a gene; V was cut back by 4 bases and J by 0 bases. There are 19 residues in the CDR3. CDR3 in DNA: TGCGCCAGCAGCCCGCTAGGGACTAGCGGGGGGACCTCCTACAATGAGCAGTTCTTC. It translates to CASSPLGTSGGTSYNEQFF.

A few counts support this clonotype. The rearrangement links TRBV12-3 or TRBV12-4 to TRBJ2-1; 8 positions match TRBD2. The CDR3 runs 14 residues. J lost 11 bases, V lost 7 bases, and 13 bases had no gene match. As DNA, the CDR3 is TGTGCCAGCACCACCCCGAATAGCGGGGAGCAGCAGTTCTTC. Encoded protein: CASTTPNSGEQQFF.

The V gene is TRBV19, the J gene TRBJ2-1, with D tentatively TRBD2 (5 bases). Trimming took off 5 bases at V and 1 base at J, with 12 bases between the two ends. CDR1 is LNHDA and CDR2 is SQIVND in the germline V gene (reference sequence). The CDR3 is made up of 15 amino acids. The DNA of the CDR3 is TGTGCCAGTAGTCCCTTCGGGGATTCCTACAATGAGCAGTTCTTC. Residues: CASSPFGDSYNEQFF.

This clonotype was recorded at least ten times. The rearrangement joins TRBV6-2 or TRBV6-3 to TRBJ2-7; D is uncertain. V gave up 2 bases and J gave up 0 bases, with 2 bases separating them. This CDR3 contains 12 residues. CDR1 is MNHEY, CDR2 SVGEGT, per germline. The CDR3 DNA is TGTGCCAGCAGTTACAACTCCTACGAGCAGTACTTC. It is translated as CASSYNSYEQYF.

The chain is built from TRBV4-1 and TRBJ1-2; D is uncertain. Germline CDR1 is MGHRA and CDR2 is YSYEKL. This CDR3 is built from 13 residues. V was cut by 0 bases and J by 4 bases, with 6 bases left in between. Written as DNA, the CDR3 is TGCGCCAGCAGCCAAGACGGAACCTATGGCTACACCTTC. Residues: CASSQDGTYGYTF.

CDR3 loop: CASSWAGYDAFDEQFF. The DNA for the CDR3 is TGTGCCAGCAGTTGGGCCGGATATGATGCTTTCGATGAGCAGTTCTTC. V is TRBV12-3 or TRBV12-4 and J is TRBJ2-1, with D uncertain. The CDR3 runs to 16 residues. The ends were cut back, 4 bases at V and 8 bases at J, with 21 bases in the middle.